The 20 T cell receptor beta chains below come from one sample, sequenced in a study of CD8 T cells in Susac syndrome. With random hexamers, 0.5 to 1 ug RNA was reverse transcribed. TCRdb redid the calling of the immunoSEQ multiplex PCR reads with MiXCR, one entry per CDR3 protein. The sample consists of 150,000 to 200,000 distinct CDR3 sequences, over 90% of them appearing once. Sequenced: CD4+ T cells from PBMCs. The receptors shown here come from a human donor with multiple sclerosis.

The rearrangement joins TRBV11-2 to TRBJ2-2; D uncertain. CDR1 is SGHAT and CDR2 is FQNNGV in the germline V gene. The CDR3 has 16 amino acids. V was pared by 6 bases and J by 2 bases, with 16 bases between. CDR3 loop: CASSLYGWVNTGELFF. CDR3 coding DNA: TGTGCCAGCAGTCTCTACGGTTGGGTAAACACCGGGGAGCTGTTTTTT.

This clonotype was observed a few times. The junction departs from the called germline gene at one end, perhaps through a read error. The gene calls are TRBV29-1 and TRBJ1-1, with D uncertain. This CDR3 spans 12 amino acids. Germline lookup yields CDR1 SQVTM and CDR2 ANQGSEA. CDR3 region: CSVRLLDAEAFF. The CDR3 DNA follows: TGCAGCGTTCGCCTCCTCGACGCTGAAGCTTTTTTT. The full variable domain, its missing parts supplied by reference TRBV29-1 and TRBJ1-1, is SAVISQKPSRDICQRGTSLTIQCQVDSQVTMMFWYRQQPGQSLTLIATANQGSEATYESGFVIDKFPISRPNLTFSTLTVSNMSPEDSSIYLCSVRLLDAEAFFGQGTRLTVV.

The chain joins TRBV30 to TRBJ2-1, with 8 bases fitting TRBD2. CDR1 is GTSNPN and CDR2 is SVGIG in the germline V gene (reference sequence). CDR3 length equals 14 residues. The ends lost 5 bases at V and 8 bases at J; junction bases unmatched: 11. In DNA, the CDR3 is TGTGCCTGGGACACTAGCGGCCGGACCCATGAGCAGTTCTTC. This codes for CAWDTSGRTHEQFF.

The rearrangement links TRBV12-3 or TRBV12-4 to TRBJ1-6; D possibly corresponds to TRBD1 (5 bases). The ends were cut back, 6 bases at V and 9 bases at J, with 12 bases in the middle. The length of the CDR3 is 13 residues. CDR3 sequence (DNA): TGTGCCAGCAGGTCAGGGTCTGGTTCACCCCTCCACTTT. This sequence encodes CASRSGSGSPLHF.

The chain couples TRBV3-1 to TRBJ1-2; D uncertain. Trimming removed 4 bases at V and 0 bases at J, with 12 bases between. The CDR3 totals 15 residues. Germline CDR1 is LGHDT and CDR2 is YNNKEL (reference sequence). The CDR3 DNA reads TGTGCCAGCAGCCCCAAACAGAGAGCTAACTATGGCTACACCTTC. This codes for CASSPKQRANYGYTF. Combining the CDR3 with reference TRBV3-1 and TRBJ1-2 gives the whole variable domain DTAVSQTPKYLVTQMGNDKSIKCEQNLGHDTMYWYKQDSKKFLKIMFSYNNKELIINETVPNRFSPKSPDKAHLNLHINSLELGDSAVYFCASSPKQRANYGYTFGSGTRLTVV.

The V call is TRBV5-1, the J call TRBJ2-1, with D perhaps matching TRBD2 (6 bases). Trimming took 1 base from V and 5 from J, leaving 13 bases between them. Germline assignment: CDR1 SGHRS and CDR2 YFSETQ. The CDR3 loop spans 15 amino acids. The CDR3 reads CASSLLTGAHNEQFF. CDR3 DNA: TGCGCCAGCAGCTTGCTGACGGGAGCCCACAATGAGCAGTTCTTC.

The J gene is TRBJ2-7, the V gene TRBV18; D gene unclear. This CDR3 comprises 11 residues. V lost 4 bases and J 3 bases, leaving 4 bases between the germline ends. CDR1 is KGHSH and CDR2 is LQKENI in the germline V gene. CDR3 coding DNA: TGTGCCAGCTCACGGATCTACGAGCAGTACTTC. As protein: CASSRIYEQYF.

This chain connects TRBV20-1 to TRBJ1-2, with 7 bases lining up with TRBD1. V was pared by 2 bases and J by 4 bases, with 4 bases of the junction left unmatched. The CDR3 extends over 13 amino acids. Germline CDR1 is DFQATT and CDR2 is SNEGSKA (reference sequence). CDR3 loop: CSARITGVYGYTF. CDR3 coding DNA: TGCAGTGCTAGAATAACAGGGGTCTATGGCTACACCTTC.

The chain carries TRBV11-2 and TRBJ2-5; 10 bases agree with TRBD2. The germline V gene has CDR1 SGHAT and CDR2 FQNNGV. V gave up 1 base and J gave up 5 bases; unmatched junction bases: 4. The CDR3 loop spans 15 amino acids. Here the CDR3 DNA reads TGTGCCAGCAGCTTAGGAGCGGGGGGGCGTGAGACCCAGTACTTC. Its protein is CASSLGAGGRETQYF.

J is TRBJ2-1 and V is TRBV5-1; a weak D match, TRBD2 (6 bases). The CDR3 has 14 residues. Trimming cost V 0 bases and J 6 bases, with 10 bases left between them. Germline V gene data show CDR1 as SGHRS and CDR2 as YFSETQ. DNA of the CDR3: TGCGCCAGCAGCTTGGGGTTTAGCGGCAATGAGCAGTTCTTC. Translating it yields CASSLGFSGNEQFF.

The rearrangement uses TRBV29-1 and TRBJ1-2; D gene unclear. V lost 8 bases to trimming and J lost 0 bases, with 25 bases between them. Germline V CDR1 and CDR2: SQVTM, ANQGSEA. The CDR3 length is 17 residues. CDR3 residues: CSIAPRHRAHTNYGYTF. CDR3 DNA: TGCAGCATAGCCCCGAGGCACAGAGCACATACTAACTATGGCTACACCTTC. The entire variable domain, with the rest obtained from reference TRBV29-1 and TRBJ1-2, is as follows: SAVISQKPSRDICQRGTSLTIQCQVDSQVTMMFWYRQQPGQSLTLIATANQGSEATYESGFVIDKFPISRPNLTFSTLTVSNMSPEDSSIYLCSIAPRHRAHTNYGYTFGSGTRLTVV.

The rearrangement joins TRBV12-3 or TRBV12-4 to TRBJ1-5; D is unclear. V shed 7 bases and J shed 3 bases, with 16 bases lying between them. This CDR3 region has 15 residues. Here the CDR3 DNA reads TGTGCCAGCACTCCGACGCCCGGGTACAATCAGCCCCAGCATTTT. The encoded protein is CASTPTPGYNQPQHF.

The rearrangement uses TRBV4-2 and TRBJ2-1; no definite D call. This CDR3 is 14 amino acids long. Looked up from germline, CDR1 is LGHNA and CDR2 is YNFKEQ. V dropped 2 bases and J dropped 7 bases, with 12 bases sitting between them. The CDR3 nucleotides are TGTGCCAGCAGCCAACCCGACTCTCGAAATGAGCAGTTCTTC. Translation: CASSQPDSRNEQFF.

The J gene is TRBJ2-7, the V gene TRBV6-2 or TRBV6-3; TRBD1 is a possible D gene (6 bases). The CDR3 contains 12 residues. Germline CDR1 MNHEY, CDR2 SVGEGT. Trimming shortened V by 6 bases and J by 5 bases, and 11 bases separated the two germline ends. For the CDR3, the DNA is TGTGCCAGCAGCAACAGGGTCCACGAGCAGTACTTC. This gives the protein CASSNRVHEQYF.

CDR3 region: CASSPDRGGAVNTEAFF. CDR3 bases: TGTGCCAGCAGCCCGGATCGAGGGGGCGCGGTGAACACTGAAGCTTTCTTT. The chain couples TRBV5-6 to TRBJ1-1; TRBD1 aligns across 7 bases. The germline V gene encodes CDR1 SGHDT and CDR2 YYEEEE. J lost 0 bases, V lost 4 bases, and 12 bases had no gene match. There are 17 residues in the CDR3.

This chain links TRBV4-1 with TRBJ2-7; no reliable D call. V lost 0 bases, J lost 0 bases, and 9 bases lay in between. Germline CDR1 MGHRA, CDR2 YSYEKL. This CDR3 region has 15 residues. The CDR3 coding sequence is TGCGCCAGCAGCCAAGACGACCTGAGCTCCTACGAGCAGTACTTC. Its protein product is CASSQDDLSSYEQYF.

V gene TRBV29-1 combines with J gene TRBJ1-2, with D maybe TRBD1 (5 bases). CDR1 is SQVTM and CDR2 is ANQGSEA in the germline V gene. Trimming took off 4 bases at V and 3 bases at J, with 9 bases between the two ends. The CDR3 consists of 12 residues. In nucleotides, the CDR3 is TGCAGCGTTGGGTGGGGCTACTATGGCTACACCTTC. Encoded protein: CSVGWGYYGYTF.

The chain has TRBV29-1 and TRBJ1-2, with TRBD1 matching over 11 bases. The germline V gene encodes CDR1 SQVTM and CDR2 ANQGSEA. After removal of 7 bases from V and 7 bases from J, the junction contained 8 bases not matched to a gene. This CDR3 spans 13 amino acids. CDR3 coding DNA: TGCAGCGCGAGAGGACAGGGGGCGTTTGGCTACACCTTC. Translated, it gives CSARGQGAFGYTF.

V is TRBV6-5 and J is TRBJ2-2; D unresolved. V lost 8 bases and J lost 6, with 10 bases in between. Per germline, CDR1 MNHEY and CDR2 SVGAGI. The CDR3 length is 12 residues. The CDR3 nucleotides are TGTGCCAGCTACTCGGTTCCCGGGGAGCTGTTTTTT. Protein: CASYSVPGELFF.

This chain links TRBV27 with TRBJ2-1; 7 bases fit TRBD2. The length of the CDR3 is 15 residues. The germline V gene has CDR1 MNHEY and CDR2 SMNVEV (reference sequence). With 6 bases clipped from V and 0 bases from J, the junction kept 5 bases outside the gene matches. The CDR3 sequence is CASSPLASSYNEQFF. CDR3 DNA sequence: TGTGCCAGCAGCCCACTAGCGAGCTCCTACAATGAGCAGTTCTTC.